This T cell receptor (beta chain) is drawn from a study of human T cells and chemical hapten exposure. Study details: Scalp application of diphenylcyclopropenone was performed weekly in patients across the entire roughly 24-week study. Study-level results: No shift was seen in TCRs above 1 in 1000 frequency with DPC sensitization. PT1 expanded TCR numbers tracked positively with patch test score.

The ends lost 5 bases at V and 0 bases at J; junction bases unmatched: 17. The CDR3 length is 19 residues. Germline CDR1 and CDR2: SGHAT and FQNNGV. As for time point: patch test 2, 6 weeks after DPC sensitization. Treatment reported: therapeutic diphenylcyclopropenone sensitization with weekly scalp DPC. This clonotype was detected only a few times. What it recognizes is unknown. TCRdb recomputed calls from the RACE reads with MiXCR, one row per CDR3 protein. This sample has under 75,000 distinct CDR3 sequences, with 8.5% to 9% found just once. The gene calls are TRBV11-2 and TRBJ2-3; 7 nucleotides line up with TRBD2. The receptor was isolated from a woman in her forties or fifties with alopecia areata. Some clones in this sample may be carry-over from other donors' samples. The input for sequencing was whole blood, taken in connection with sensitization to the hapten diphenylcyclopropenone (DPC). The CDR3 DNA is TGTGCCAGCAGCCAGGCGCCCCCGGGGACTACCCGAAGCACAGATACGCAGTATTTT. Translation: CASSQAPPGTTRSTDTQYF.